The 32 T cell receptor beta chains presented below share a single source sample, sequenced in a study of blood T cell repertoires in COVID-19 (dated by TCRdb to the early 2020s). The method behind the library was the immunoSEQ multiplex PCR assay. The table was pulled from immuneACCESS by TCRdb, which kept in-frame rearrangements only. Such tables lose some clones; where checked, under half of the loss comes from unresolved V genes, and the rest has no known cause. The sample table lists some 180,000 clones, just over 90% of them with a count of one. Clones ranked in the top ten supply roughly 4.5% of the sample. The specimen was peripheral blood. These TCRs come from a young man with COVID-19, enrolled during active disease.

The chain recombines TRBV27 with TRBJ1-6, with a possible D match to TRBD1 (5 bases). The CDR3 contains 17 residues. Trimming stripped 3 bases from V and 0 bases from J, with 12 bases between. The germline V gene encodes CDR1 MNHEY and CDR2 SMNVEV (reference sequence). CDR3 protein: CASSFDRRNSYNSPLHF. The CDR3 DNA reads as TGTGCCAGCAGTTTCGACAGACGAAACTCCTATAATTCACCCCTCCACTTT.

CDR3 coding DNA: TGTGCCTCGGGACATGCCTACGAGCAGTACTTC. It encodes CASGHAYEQYF. The genes are TRBV30 and TRBJ2-7; D is perhaps TRBD1 (6 bases). Looked up from germline, CDR1 is GTSNPN and CDR2 is SVGIG (reference sequence). The ends were cut back, 7 bases at V and 2 bases at J, with 9 bases in the middle. This CDR3 is 11 amino acids long.

The rearrangement joins TRBV5-6 to TRBJ1-3; 10 nucleotides align to TRBD1. This CDR3 contains 19 residues. From germline, CDR1 is SGHDT and CDR2 YYEEEE. Unmatched junction bases numbered 11, after V lost 2 bases and J lost 0 bases. The CDR3 loop reads CASSFSRDRGYFSGNTIYF. The CDR3 DNA is TGTGCCAGCAGCTTTTCAAGGGACAGGGGCTATTTCTCTGGAAACACCATATATTTT. Full variable domain (outside the CDR3, taken from reference TRBV5-6 and TRBJ1-3): DAGVTQSPTHLIKTRGQQVTLRCSPKSGHDTVSWYQQALGQGPQFIFQYYEEEERQRGNFPDRFSGHQFPNYSSELNVNALLLGDSALYLCASSFSRDRGYFSGNTIYFGEGSWLTVV.

This rearrangement joins TRBV6-1 to TRBJ1-1; D not resolved. Germline CDR1 and CDR2: MNHNS and SASEGT. There are 13 residues in the CDR3. V lost 1 base and J lost 4, with 7 bases in between. The CDR3 bases are TGTGCCAGCAGTGAAGAGACTGGCACTGAAGCTTTCTTT. As protein: CASSEETGTEAFF.

The genes are TRBV2 and TRBJ2-2; the match to TRBD2 covers 8 bases. The CDR3 is 15 amino acids. Trimming removed 6 bases from V and 4 bases from J; junction bases left unmatched: 7. Germline V gene lookup returns CDR1 SNHLY and CDR2 FYNNEI. CDR3 DNA: TGTGCCAGCAGGCTACTAGCGGCGAGCACCGGGGAGCTGTTTTTT. Protein sequence: CASRLLAASTGELFF.

The chain couples TRBV7-2 to TRBJ2-7, with 8 positions matching TRBD2. The CDR3 extends over 15 amino acids. The germline CDR1 and CDR2 sequences are SGHTA and FQGNSA. The junction had 6 bases not matched to a gene; V was cut back by 0 bases and J by 5 bases. CDR3 sequence reads: CASSLAPAGVHEQYF. Written as DNA, the CDR3 is TGTGCCAGCAGCTTAGCGCCAGCGGGAGTTCACGAGCAGTACTTC.

The chain carries TRBV10-3 and TRBJ1-1; no clear D. CDR3 length: 13 amino acids. Germline values: CDR1 ENHRY, CDR2 SYGVKD. V dropped 7 bases and J dropped 4 bases, with 13 bases sitting between them. The CDR3 DNA reads as TGTGCCATCAACACCCGGGGAGGCACTGAAGCTTTCTTT. Amino acids: CAINTRGGTEAFF.

This clone was seen once. J is TRBJ2-7 and V is TRBV28; D might be TRBD2 (7 bases). The CDR3 runs 16 residues. The V and J ends lost 6 bases and 5 bases respectively, with 23 bases between them. The germline V gene encodes CDR1 MDHEN and CDR2 SYDVKM. The CDR3 DNA reads TGTGCCAGCAGCATCGACGGAGGGAGGGGGGAGAACGAGCAGTACTTC. Amino acid sequence: CASSIDGGRGENEQYF. The full variable domain, rest sourced from reference TRBV28 and TRBJ2-7, is DVKVTQSSRYLVKRTGEKVFLECVQDMDHENMFWYRQDPGLGLRLIYFSYDVKMKEKGDIPEGYSVSREKKERFSLILESASTNQTSMYLCASSIDGGRGENEQYFGPGTRLTVT.

V gene TRBV15 combines with J gene TRBJ2-5; 8 nucleotides align to TRBD1. Losses at the gene ends were 6 bases for V and 1 base for J; bases not matched to a gene: 7. Germline V gene data show CDR1 as LNHNV and CDR2 as YYDKDF (reference sequence). The CDR3 is 15 amino acids. CDR3 amino acids: CATRDTRGLQETQYF. CDR3 DNA sequence: TGTGCCACCAGGGATACCAGGGGGCTCCAAGAGACCCAGTACTTC.

J is TRBJ2-7 and V is TRBV6-5; the D is unclear. Trimming left V 6 bases short and J 0 bases short, with 9 bases between. Germline lookup yields CDR1 MNHEY and CDR2 SVGAGI. The CDR3 sequence is 13 residues long. The CDR3 sequence is CASSIQRSYEQYF. In DNA, the CDR3 is TGTGCCAGCAGCATCCAGCGCTCCTACGAGCAGTACTTC.

The rearrangement joins TRBV6-2 or TRBV6-3 to TRBJ1-5; 8 bases agree with TRBD1. The ends lost 5 bases at V and 4 bases at J; junction bases unmatched: 7. Germline V gene data show CDR1 as MNHEY and CDR2 as SVGEGT. The CDR3 extends over 15 amino acids. The CDR3 region is CASSPRGLWNQPQHF. CDR3 sequence (DNA): TGTGCCAGCAGTCCCAGGGGGCTGTGGAATCAGCCCCAGCATTTT.

V gene TRBV5-5 combines with J gene TRBJ2-5, with D possibly matching TRBD1 (6 bases). Trimming cost V 5 bases and J 1 base, with 9 bases left between them. Germline V gene lookup returns CDR1 SGHKS and CDR2 YYEKEE (reference sequence). This CDR3 has 13 residues. This CDR3 reads CASSIRGQETQYF. As DNA, the CDR3 is TGTGCCAGCAGTATCAGGGGCCAAGAGACCCAGTACTTC.

The rearrangement joins TRBV5-1 to TRBJ2-7, with D unresolved. CDR3 length: 15 residues. The V and J ends lost 0 bases and 3 bases respectively, with 13 bases between them. Germline loops: CDR1 SGHRS, CDR2 YFSETQ. The CDR3 loop reads CASSLESSRFYEQYF. CDR3 DNA: TGCGCCAGCAGCTTGGAGAGCTCGCGCTTCTACGAGCAGTACTTC.

The gene calls are TRBV9 and TRBJ2-1, with TRBD2 matching over 11 bases. Germline loops: CDR1 SGDLS, CDR2 YYNGEE. This CDR3 comprises 17 residues. J was trimmed by 4 bases and V by 2 bases; bases with no gene match: 8. The CDR3 bases are TGTGCCAGCAGCGTTTCCGGGACTAGCGGATATTACAATGAGCAGTTCTTC. It codes for CASSVSGTSGYYNEQFF.

This clone showed up just a few times. The chain links TRBV28 to TRBJ1-5, with TRBD1 matching 9 bases. Trimming removed 6 bases from V and 2 bases from J; junction bases left unmatched: 5. This CDR3 is 15 amino acids long. CDR1 is MDHEN, CDR2 SYDVKM, per germline. The DNA of the CDR3 is TGTGCCAGCAGCTTCAGGACAGGGGGCAATCAGCCCCAGCATTTT. It translates to CASSFRTGGNQPQHF.

The chain couples TRBV10-3 to TRBJ1-5; possible D gene TRBD1, 6 bases. V lost 8 bases and J lost 3, with 14 bases in between. CDR3 length: 14 residues. The V gene's germline CDR1 is ENHRY and CDR2 SYGVKD. Here the CDR3 DNA reads TGTGCCATCGGGACAACCGGGACCAATCAGCCCCAGCATTTT. As protein: CAIGTTGTNQPQHF.

The chain couples TRBV6-6 to TRBJ2-7; the match to TRBD2 covers 13 bases. V shed 5 bases, J shed 5 bases, and the junction held 6 bases outside the gene matches. The CDR3 runs to 15 residues. CDR1 MNHNY and CDR2 SVGAGI come from the germline V gene (reference sequence). CDR3 sequence (DNA): TGTGCCAGCAGTCCTAGGACTAGCGGGAGCCACGAGCAGTACTTC. It is translated as CASSPRTSGSHEQYF.

The chain carries TRBV6-5 and TRBJ1-2; 7 nucleotides agree with TRBD1. Germline V gene data show CDR1 as MNHEY and CDR2 as SVGAGI. This CDR3 region has 15 residues. Trimming took 0 bases from V and 7 from J; bases not matched to a gene: 8. Here the CDR3 reads CASSYSLRGQAGYTF. CDR3 coding DNA: TGTGCCAGCAGTTACTCGTTAAGGGGGCAGGCTGGCTACACCTTC.

In DNA, the CDR3 is TGTGCCAGCAGCTCTTATACAGGGTCGAACACCGGGGAGCTGTTTTTT. This gives the protein CASSSYTGSNTGELFF. The J gene is TRBJ2-2, the V gene TRBV13; possible D gene TRBD1, 6 bases. Trimming took 4 bases from V and 0 from J, leaving 12 bases between them. The CDR3 is made up of 16 amino acids. Germline CDR1 reads PRHDT; CDR2 reads FYEKMQ (reference sequence).

The chain combines TRBV5-4 with TRBJ2-5, with TRBD1 matching over 9 bases. The V and J ends lost 4 bases and 7 bases, in that order; junction bases with no gene match: 11. Germline values: CDR1 SGHNT, CDR2 YYREEE (reference sequence). The CDR3 has 15 amino acids. The DNA of the CDR3 is TGTGCCAGCAGCGGAGTAGACAGGGGGGGAGGGACCCAGTACTTC. Encoded protein: CASSGVDRGGGTQYF.

J is TRBJ1-6 and V is TRBV27; tentatively, D is TRBD1 (5 bases). In germline, CDR1 is MNHEY, CDR2 SMNVEV (reference sequence). The V end was cut by 6 bases, the J end by 8 bases, with 17 bases between. This CDR3 comprises 15 residues. The CDR3 protein is CASRRDRFWDSPLHF. In nucleotides, the CDR3 is TGTGCCAGCAGGCGCGACAGATTCTGGGATTCACCCCTCCACTTT.

This sequence joins TRBV19 and TRBJ2-7, with D possibly matching TRBD1 (6 bases). The germline V and J ends were trimmed by 7 bases and 4 bases, with 17 bases remaining between them. From germline, CDR1 is LNHDA and CDR2 SQIVND (reference sequence). CDR3 length: 14 amino acids. In nucleotides, the CDR3 is TGTGCCAGTACCCCTGGCGACAGGCATTACGAGCAGTACTTC. Its translation: CASTPGDRHYEQYF.

This clone was detected only once. This rearrangement joins TRBV18 to TRBJ1-1; D perhaps matches TRBD1 (6 bases). This CDR3 is built from 14 residues. Trimming removed 1 base at V and 5 bases at J, with 11 bases between. Germline V gene data show CDR1 as KGHSH and CDR2 as LQKENI. The CDR3 loop is CASSPRGGDTEAFF. The CDR3 DNA follows: TGTGCCAGCTCACCACGGGGGGGCGATACTGAAGCTTTCTTT.

The chain is built from TRBV3-1 (or the pseudogene TRBV3-2) and TRBJ1-1, with D perhaps TRBD1 (6 bases). CDR1 and CDR2 from the germline V gene are LGHDT and YNNKEL (reference sequence). This CDR3 spans 12 amino acids. The V gene lost 7 bases and the J gene lost 8 bases, with 14 bases spanning the gap. DNA for the CDR3: TGTGCCAGCAAGAAAGAGGGGACAGAAGCTTTCTTT. Translating gives CASKKEGTEAFF.

V is TRBV13 and J is TRBJ2-6; 7 nucleotides align to TRBD1. CDR1 and CDR2 (germline): PRHDT, FYEKMQ (reference sequence). The ends lost 0 bases at V and 5 bases at J; junction bases unmatched: 1. This CDR3 is built from 15 residues. The CDR3 sequence: CASSLGQGRANVLTF. In DNA, the CDR3 is TGTGCCAGCAGCTTAGGACAGGGGAGGGCCAACGTCCTGACTTTC.

The chain couples TRBV3-1 (or the pseudogene TRBV3-2) to TRBJ2-7, with a possible D match to TRBD1 (6 bases). Trimming left V 2 bases short and J 3 bases short, with 11 bases between. The CDR3 sequence is 14 residues long. The germline CDR1 and CDR2 sequences are LGHDT and YNNKEL (reference sequence). The CDR3 DNA reads as TGTGCCAGCAGCCAACAGGGGTTCCTCTACGAGCAGTACTTC. This encodes CASSQQGFLYEQYF.

This chain links TRBV20-1 with TRBJ2-2; D gene unclear. Trimming pared 3 bases from V and 6 bases from J, leaving 5 bases between. Germline V gene sequence: CDR1 DFQATT, CDR2 SNEGSKA (reference sequence). This CDR3 has 11 residues. The CDR3: CSARRAGELFF. The CDR3 nucleotides read TGCAGTGCTAGGCGTGCCGGGGAGCTGTTTTTT.

The V call is TRBV6-2 or TRBV6-3, the J call TRBJ1-6; no firm D call. In germline, CDR1 is MNHEY, CDR2 SVGEGT. The CDR3 extends over 14 amino acids. V lost 5 bases to trimming and J lost 0 bases, with 5 bases between them. The DNA for the CDR3 is TGTGCCAGCAGTCCGGTCTCCTATAATTCACCCCTCCACTTT. Translation: CASSPVSYNSPLHF.

CDR3 bases: TGTGCCAGCAGCCAATCTCAACAGGGTACCAACTATGGCTACACCTTC. It is translated as CASSQSQQGTNYGYTF. The rearrangement links TRBV5-6 to TRBJ1-2, with TRBD1 as a possible D gene (6 bases). V gave up 4 bases and J gave up 2 bases, with 18 bases separating them. This CDR3 comprises 16 residues. Germline lookup yields CDR1 SGHDT and CDR2 YYEEEE.

The chain carries TRBV2 and TRBJ2-1; D remains ambiguous. Looked up from germline, CDR1 is SNHLY and CDR2 is FYNNEI. The CDR3 is 15 amino acids. V lost 4 bases and J lost 11, with 21 bases in between. CDR3 region: CASSVLAFTSSKQFF. The CDR3 region has the DNA TGTGCCAGCAGTGTCTTGGCCTTTACATCCTCAAAGCAGTTCTTC.

The chain couples TRBV7-2 to TRBJ1-2; no definite D call. V gave up 7 bases and J gave up 0 bases, with 12 bases separating them. Germline-derived CDR1 and CDR2 are SGHTA and FQGNSA. This CDR3 spans 14 amino acids. CDR3: CASILPGTNYGYTF. The CDR3 DNA reads TGTGCCAGCATTCTTCCCGGGACTAACTATGGCTACACCTTC.

The J gene is TRBJ2-7, the V gene TRBV6-5; 8 nucleotides agree with TRBD2. This CDR3 comprises 16 residues. The V gene's germline CDR1 is MNHEY and CDR2 SVGAGI. With 2 bases clipped from V and 4 bases from J, the junction kept 10 bases outside the gene matches. This CDR3 reads CASSYHSGESGYEQYF. The CDR3 region has the DNA TGTGCCAGCAGTTACCATAGCGGGGAGTCTGGTTACGAGCAGTACTTC.